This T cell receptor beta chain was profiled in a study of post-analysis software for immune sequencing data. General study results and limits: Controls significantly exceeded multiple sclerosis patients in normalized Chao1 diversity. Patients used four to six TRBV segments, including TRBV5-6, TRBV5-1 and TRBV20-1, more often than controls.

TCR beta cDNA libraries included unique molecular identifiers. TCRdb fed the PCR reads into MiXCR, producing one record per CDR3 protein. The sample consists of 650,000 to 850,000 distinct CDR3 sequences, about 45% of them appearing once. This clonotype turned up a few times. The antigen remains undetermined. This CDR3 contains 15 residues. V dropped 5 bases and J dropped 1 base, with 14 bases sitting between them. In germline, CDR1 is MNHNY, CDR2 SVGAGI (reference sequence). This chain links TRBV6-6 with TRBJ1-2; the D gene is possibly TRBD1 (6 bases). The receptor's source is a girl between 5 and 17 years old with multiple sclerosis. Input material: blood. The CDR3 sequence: CASSPQGGVNYGYTF. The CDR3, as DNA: TGTGCCAGCAGTCCACAGGGAGGCGTTAACTATGGCTACACCTTC.